The TCR beta chain described here comes from a study of shared clonotypes between healthy human individuals (dated by TCRdb to between 2020 and 2021). With regard to the full study: A couple of women and a few men aged 18 to 49 years were included in the cohort. Different laboratories and diverse techniques were used to prepare libraries and sequence TCR repertoires, to increase sequencing depth and limit assay-specific biases. Leukapheresis yielded between about 0.9 and 10 billion PBMCs per donor. Per donor, three plates each were used for CD4 naive and CD4 memory, two for CD8 naive, and one for CD8 memory. The study deeply sequenced blood TCR repertoires of five healthy adults to estimate repertoire size and the extent of clonotype sharing between individuals.

What the research found in general, with its limitations: Sampling was restricted to blood, and TCR repertoires in tissue are likely to differ from TCR repertoires in blood. Based on pairwise subsampling, the degree of clonotype sharing among donors was expected to be affected by sequencing depth. Even with the large sequencing depth, rarefaction of the sorted-subset datasets indicated that sequencing was incomplete. The small number of donors limited the genetic and exposure-history diversity represented. When four donors were compared, the shared fraction of clonotypes was 5% to 6.5% for naive CD4, less than 4% for naive CD8, 2.3% for memory CD4, and less than 0.5% for memory CD8. Estimated clonotype richness was generally larger for naive than for memory subsets. Higher generation probabilities were observed for clonotypes shared by all four sorted-subset donors than for non-shared clonotypes.

V has 6 bases trimmed and J has 5 bases trimmed; junction bases matching no gene number 10. Including cysteine and phenylalanine, the CDR3 has 14 amino acids. The only DNA kept is the CDR3, 42 bases in frame from the first base. CDR1 is given as MNHEY and CDR2 as SVGAGI, both from the germline V gene. TCR CDR3 regions were amplified from genomic DNA by multiplex PCR using the deep immunoSEQ assay. Genomic DNA extracted from each cell subset was distributed evenly over all wells of several immunoSEQ 96-well plates, and each plate served as one replicate. For sorted subsets, around 0.2 ug of genomic DNA, equivalent to 30,000 or so T cell genomes, went into each replicate PCR. Purified libraries were quantified with a Qubit 3.0 fluorometer, sized on a Bioanalyzer 2100, and re-quantified with the KAPA Library Quantification kit. A separate single-read 150-cycle Illumina NextSeq 550 flow cell was used to sequence each immunoSEQ 96-well plate. The authors' analysis ran thus. Because only junctional sequences without quality scores were contained in the immunoSEQ output, filtering matching that applied to full-length reads could not be performed. Sequences were annotated with PyIR, a Python wrapper for IgBLAST v1.9, and V/J genes and CDR3 were assigned using IMGT germline references. Reads with weak V/J assignments (E-value above 1e-6), missing CDR3, stop codons, out-of-frame junctions, or ambiguous translated residues were removed. V3J clonotypes were defined as sequences sharing an identical inferred V gene, J gene, and CDR3 amino acid sequence. To compute the percentage overlap between repertoires, the number of shared unique clonotypes was divided by the size of the smaller repertoire. Repertoire richness was assessed with RTK rarefaction, the Chao1 estimator, and Recon v2.1 estimates of unobserved clonotypes. For all TCRbeta clonotypes obtained by the gDNA method from a few donors, generation probabilities were computed with OLGA. The clones in this table, taken by TCRdb from immuneACCESS, are in-frame only. Not every clone is retained; where verified, under half of the shortfall comes from an unresolved V gene, and the cause of the rest is unknown. The D gene and trimming were derived from the DNA, and the V and J assignments and clone size from that table. The sample includes some 1,600,000 clones, with 95% to 99% observed a single time. Of the sample, roughly 0.4% is held by the ten largest clones.

Donors were healthy HIV-negative adults with no recently reported acute infections or vaccinations. All donors were Caucasian adults living in Nashville, Tennessee, USA. CD4+ T cells were enriched by magnetic negative selection; naive cells were then positively selected on CD45RA, and the negative fraction formed the memory subset. Blood was obtained by leukapheresis, after which PBMCs were separated by Ficoll-Histopaque density gradient centrifugation and cryopreserved in liquid nitrogen vapor phase. Purity and quantity of every magnetically sorted T cell population were checked by analytical flow cytometry. Genomic DNA was isolated from every sorted fraction and measured by UV absorbance on a Nanodrop 2000c. This clone appeared once. It lacks a known antigen. No quality values exist for individual bases; no much larger clone is one base distant.

The sample comprised naive CD4+ T cells sorted from blood. This specimen's cell subset or site label, per the study, means: CD45RA+ positively selected. This TCR was sampled from a man between 25 and 39 years old in good health. The rearranged segments are TRBV6-5 and TRBJ2-7, with 7 bases aligning to TRBD1. The nucleotide sequence reads TGTGCCAGCAGCTCTGGGACAGCTCTCAACGAGCAGTACTTC. Translated, it gives CASSSGTALNEQYF.